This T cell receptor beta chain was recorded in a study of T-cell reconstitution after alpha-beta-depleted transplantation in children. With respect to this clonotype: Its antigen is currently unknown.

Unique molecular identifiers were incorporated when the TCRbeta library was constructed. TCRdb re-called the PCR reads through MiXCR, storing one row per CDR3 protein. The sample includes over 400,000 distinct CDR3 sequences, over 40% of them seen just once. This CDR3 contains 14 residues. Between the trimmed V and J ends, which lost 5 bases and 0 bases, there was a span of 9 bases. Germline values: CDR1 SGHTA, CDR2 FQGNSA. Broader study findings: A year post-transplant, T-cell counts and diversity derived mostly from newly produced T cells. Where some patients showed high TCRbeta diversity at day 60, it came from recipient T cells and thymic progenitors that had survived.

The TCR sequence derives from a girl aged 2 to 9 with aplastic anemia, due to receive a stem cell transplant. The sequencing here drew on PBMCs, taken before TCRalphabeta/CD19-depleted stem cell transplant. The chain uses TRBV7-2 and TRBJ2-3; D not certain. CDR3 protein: CASSPRLSTDTQYF. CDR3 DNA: TGTGCCAGCAGCCCTAGACTTAGCACAGATACGCAGTATTTT.